These T cell receptor beta chains were read from a single sample in a study of blood T cell repertoires in COVID-19. Method: immunoSEQ multiplex PCR; TCRdb's copy keeps in-frame clones and lacks some. The sample has about 190,000 clones, roughly 80% seen once; the top ten hold about 5.7%. Sample: peripheral blood. The source is a woman between 40 and 55 years old with acute or convalescent COVID-19. The CDR3 runs from the conserved cysteine through the conserved F or W. Each record gives: CDR3 DNA, CDR3 protein, V gene, J gene, D gene. The D gene is left open where the match is weak.

CDR3 DNA: TGTGCCAGCAAAGAGACGGGTTCTGACACCATATATTTT
CDR3 protein: CASKETGSDTIYF
V gene: TRBV28
J gene: TRBJ1-3
D gene: NA

CDR3 DNA: TGTGCCAGCTCGGGGGGCACAGATACGCAGTATTTT
CDR3 protein: CASSGGTDTQYF
V gene: TRBV6-5
J gene: TRBJ2-3
D gene: NA

CDR3 DNA: TGTGCCAGCAGCTTGGGAGCGGGAGGGGATGAGCAGTTCTTC
CDR3 protein: CASSLGAGGDEQFF
V gene: TRBV5-8
J gene: TRBJ2-1
D gene: TRBD2

CDR3 DNA: TGTGCCAGCAGGGGCCCCTCCTACAATGAGCAGTTCTTC
CDR3 protein: CASRGPSYNEQFF
V gene: TRBV28
J gene: TRBJ2-1
D gene: NA

CDR3 DNA: TGTGCCAGCAGTCCCGGGACAGGGCTGGAGACCCAGTACTTC
CDR3 protein: CASSPGTGLETQYF
V gene: TRBV2
J gene: TRBJ2-5
D gene: TRBD1

CDR3 DNA: TGTGCCAGCAGTTTAGCGGAGCCCTACGAGCAGTACTTC
CDR3 protein: CASSLAEPYEQYF
V gene: TRBV11-2
J gene: TRBJ2-7
D gene: NA

CDR3 DNA: TGTGCCAGCAGCTTAGGCGGGGGGGAGTTGAACACTGAAGCTTTCTTT
CDR3 protein: CASSLGGGELNTEAFF
V gene: TRBV11-1
J gene: TRBJ1-1
D gene: NA

CDR3 DNA: TGTGCCAGCAGCAAGGGACAGGGGGAGAACGCGTACTTC
CDR3 protein: CASSKGQGENAYF
V gene: TRBV5-4
J gene: TRBJ2-7
D gene: TRBD1

CDR3 DNA: TGTGCCAGTAGTATCTCGGGCAGGGGAGTCCCCGATCAGCCCCAGCATTTT
CDR3 protein: CASSISGRGVPDQPQHF
V gene: TRBV19
J gene: TRBJ1-5
D gene: NA

CDR3 DNA: TGCGCCAGCAGTATAGGACAGGGGGCCGGGACCTACGAGCAGTACTTC
CDR3 protein: CASSIGQGAGTYEQYF
V gene: TRBV4-1
J gene: TRBJ2-7
D gene: TRBD1